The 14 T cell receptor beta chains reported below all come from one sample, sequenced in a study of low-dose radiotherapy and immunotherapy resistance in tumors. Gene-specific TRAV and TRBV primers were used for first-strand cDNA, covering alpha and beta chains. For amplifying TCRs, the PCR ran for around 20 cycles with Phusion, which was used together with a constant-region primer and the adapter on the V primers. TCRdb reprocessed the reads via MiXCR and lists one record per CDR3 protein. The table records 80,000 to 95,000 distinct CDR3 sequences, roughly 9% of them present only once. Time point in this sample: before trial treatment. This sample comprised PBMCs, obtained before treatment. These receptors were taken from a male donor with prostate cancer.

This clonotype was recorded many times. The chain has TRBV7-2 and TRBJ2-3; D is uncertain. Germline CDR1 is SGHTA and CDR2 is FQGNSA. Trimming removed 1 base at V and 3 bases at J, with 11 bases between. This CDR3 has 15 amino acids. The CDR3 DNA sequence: TGTGCCAGCAGCTTAGTTTCGGCGGATACAGATACGCAGTATTTT. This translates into CASSLVSADTDTQYF.

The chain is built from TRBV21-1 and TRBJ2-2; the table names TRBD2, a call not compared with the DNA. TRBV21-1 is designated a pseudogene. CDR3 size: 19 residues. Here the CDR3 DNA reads TGTGCCAGCATAGAATGTACTAGCGGGAGGGCCGGGTATGCCGGGGAGCTGTTTTTT. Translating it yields CASIECTSGRAGYAGELFF.

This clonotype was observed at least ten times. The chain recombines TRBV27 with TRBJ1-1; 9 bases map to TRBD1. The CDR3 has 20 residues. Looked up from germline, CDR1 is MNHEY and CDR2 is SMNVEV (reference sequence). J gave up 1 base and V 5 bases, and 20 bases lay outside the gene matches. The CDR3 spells CASSTLYSTGGAGRNTEAFF. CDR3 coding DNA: TGTGCCAGCAGTACACTTTATTCCACAGGGGGCGCGGGGAGGAACACTGAAGCTTTCTTT.

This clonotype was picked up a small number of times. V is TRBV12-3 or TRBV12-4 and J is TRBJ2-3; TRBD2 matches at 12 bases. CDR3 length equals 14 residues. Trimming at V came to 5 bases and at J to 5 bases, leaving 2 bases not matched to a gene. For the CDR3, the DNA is TGTGCCAGCAGTCCACTAGCGGGAGGAGATACGCAGTATTTT. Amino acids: CASSPLAGGDTQYF.

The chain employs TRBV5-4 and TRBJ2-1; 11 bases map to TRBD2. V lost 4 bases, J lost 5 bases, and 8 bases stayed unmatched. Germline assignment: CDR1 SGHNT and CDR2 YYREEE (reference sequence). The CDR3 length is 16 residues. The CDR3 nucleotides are TGTGCCAGCAGCAGGGAACTAGCGGGAGCTAACAATGAGCAGTTCTTC. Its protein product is CASSRELAGANNEQFF.

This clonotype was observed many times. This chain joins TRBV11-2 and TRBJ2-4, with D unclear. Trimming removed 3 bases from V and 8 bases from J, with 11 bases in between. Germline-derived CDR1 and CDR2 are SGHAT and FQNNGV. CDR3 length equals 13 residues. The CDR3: CASSFTGMDIQYF. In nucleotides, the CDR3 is TGTGCCAGCAGCTTTACGGGTATGGACATTCAGTACTTC.

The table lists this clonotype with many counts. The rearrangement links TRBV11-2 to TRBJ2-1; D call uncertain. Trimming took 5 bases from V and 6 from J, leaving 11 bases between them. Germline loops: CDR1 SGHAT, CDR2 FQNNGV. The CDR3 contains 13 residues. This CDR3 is CASSPPLLNEQFF. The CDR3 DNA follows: TGTGCCAGCAGCCCACCCCTCCTCAATGAGCAGTTCTTC.

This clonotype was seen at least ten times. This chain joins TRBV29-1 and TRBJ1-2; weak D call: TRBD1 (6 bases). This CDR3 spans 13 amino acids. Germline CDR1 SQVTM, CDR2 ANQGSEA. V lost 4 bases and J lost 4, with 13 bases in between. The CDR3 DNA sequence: TGCAGCGTTGTAGGGGGGGACGGCTATGGCTACACCTTC. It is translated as CSVVGGDGYGYTF.

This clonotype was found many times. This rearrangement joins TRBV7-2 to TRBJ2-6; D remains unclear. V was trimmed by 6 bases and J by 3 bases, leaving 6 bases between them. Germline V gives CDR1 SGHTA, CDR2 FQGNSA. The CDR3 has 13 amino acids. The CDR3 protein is CASSIYGANVLTF. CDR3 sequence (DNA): TGTGCCAGCAGTATATATGGGGCCAACGTCCTGACTTTC.

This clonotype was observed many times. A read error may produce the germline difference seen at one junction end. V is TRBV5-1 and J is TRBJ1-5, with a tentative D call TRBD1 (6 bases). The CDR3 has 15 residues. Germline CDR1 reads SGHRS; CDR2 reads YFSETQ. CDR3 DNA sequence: TGCGCCAGCAGTTTGGAGGGACAATGGAATCAGCCCCAGCATTTT. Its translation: CASSLEGQWNQPQHF.

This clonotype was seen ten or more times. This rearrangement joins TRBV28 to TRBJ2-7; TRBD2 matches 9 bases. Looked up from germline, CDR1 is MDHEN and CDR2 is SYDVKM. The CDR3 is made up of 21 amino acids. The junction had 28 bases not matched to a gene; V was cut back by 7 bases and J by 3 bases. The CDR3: CASTDSFGTSLVDELRYEQYF. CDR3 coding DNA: TGTGCCAGCACCGATTCTTTCGGGACTAGCCTCGTCGATGAGCTACGCTACGAGCAGTACTTC.

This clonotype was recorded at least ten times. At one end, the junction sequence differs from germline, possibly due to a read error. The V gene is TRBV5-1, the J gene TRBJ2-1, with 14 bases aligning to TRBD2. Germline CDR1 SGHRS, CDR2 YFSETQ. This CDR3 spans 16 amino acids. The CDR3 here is CASSPRLAGGYNEQFF. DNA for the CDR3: TGTGCCAGCAGTCCTAGACTAGCGGGAGGGTACAATGAGCAGTTCTTC.

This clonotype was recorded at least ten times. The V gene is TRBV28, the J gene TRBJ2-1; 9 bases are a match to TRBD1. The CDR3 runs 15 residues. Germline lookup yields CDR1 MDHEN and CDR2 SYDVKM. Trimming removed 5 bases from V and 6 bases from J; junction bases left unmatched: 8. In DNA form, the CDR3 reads TGTGCCAGCAGTCATCCCGGGACAGGGAGCAATGAGCAGTTCTTC. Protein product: CASSHPGTGSNEQFF.

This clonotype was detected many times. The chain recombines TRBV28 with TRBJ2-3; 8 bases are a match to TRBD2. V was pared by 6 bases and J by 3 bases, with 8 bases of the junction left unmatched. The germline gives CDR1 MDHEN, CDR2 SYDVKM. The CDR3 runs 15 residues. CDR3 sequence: CASRGLSGETDTQYF. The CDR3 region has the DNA TGTGCCAGCAGAGGCCTTAGCGGGGAGACAGATACGCAGTATTTT.